A selection of T cell receptor beta chains follows, all from one sample in a study of response to subunit inactivated influenza vaccine. Each CDR3 protein gets one entry after TCRdb re-called the RT-PCR reads with MiXCR. Among about 500,000 distinct CDR3 sequences listed, 10% to 15% were seen once. This specimen was PBMCs from blood, taken more than 35 days after vaccination. Every receptor here comes from a man aged 50 or older who received an inactivated influenza vaccine. The CDR3 runs from the conserved cysteine through the conserved F or W. A D gene is named only where the DNA matches it firmly. Part of the rows lack a size; the others show once, few, many or a class for expanded clones.

j_call,v_call,d_call,clone_size,cdr3_length,cdr3_aa,cdr3_nt
TRBJ2-7,TRBV29-1,NA,NA,16,CSAKVIKPDRAYEQYF,TGCAGCGCCAAGGTCATTAAGCCAGATCGGGCCTACGAGCAGTACTTC
TRBJ2-2,TRBV20-1,NA,few,12,CSARGQPGELFF,TGCAGTGCTAGGGGTCAGCCCGGGGAGCTGTTTTTT
TRBJ2-3,TRBV7-9,TRBD1,NA,17,CASSPGVGTAGTDTQYF,TGTGCCAGCAGCCCCGGTGTCGGGACAGCCGGCACAGATACGCAGTATTTT
TRBJ2-4,TRBV9,NA,few,15,CASSPPGLAKNIQYF,TGTGCCAGCAGCCCCCCGGGACTAGCCAAAAACATTCAGTACTTC
TRBJ2-1,TRBV5-1,NA,NA,16,CASSLAGLGYVNEQFF,TGCGCCAGCAGCTTGGCAGGGCTGGGCTATGTAAATGAGCAGTTCTTC
TRBJ2-1,TRBV18,TRBD1,few,15,CASSPAGQAKGEQFF,TGTGCCAGCTCACCCGCGGGACAGGCCAAGGGAGAGCAGTTCTTC
TRBJ2-7,TRBV7-2,NA,NA,13,CASRAPGLQGQYF,TGTGCCAGCAGAGCTCCGGGCCTGCAAGGGCAGTACTTC
TRBJ2-7,TRBV24-1,TRBD1,NA,15,CATSDWSGGAYEQYF,TGTGCCACCAGTGATTGGTCAGGGGGCGCCTACGAGCAGTACTTC
TRBJ2-3,TRBV20-1,NA,NA,14,CSATLGTSTDTQYF,TGCAGTGCCACGCTAGGGACTAGCACAGATACGCAGTATTTT
TRBJ2-3,TRBV20-1,TRBD2,NA,14,CSADGLAGTDTQYF,TGCAGTGCTGACGGACTAGCGGGGACAGATACGCAGTATTTT
TRBJ2-7,TRBV12-3/TRBV12-4,NA,few,13,CASTLVNGNEQYF,TGTGCCAGCACTCTGGTTAACGGGAACGAGCAGTACTTC
TRBJ2-6,TRBV6-2/TRBV6-3,NA,NA,17,CASSHIPDDSGANVLTF,TGTGCCAGCAGCCATATACCCGACGACTCTGGGGCCAACGTCCTGACTTTC
TRBJ1-2,TRBV11-2,TRBD1,NA,17,CASSLVSKRQGDYGYTF,TGTGCCAGCAGCTTAGTGTCAAAGCGACAGGGTGACTATGGCTACACCTTC
TRBJ2-7,TRBV6-2/TRBV6-3,TRBD1,few,14,CASSHGDSPYEQYF,TGTGCCAGCAGCCATGGGGACAGCCCCTACGAGCAGTACTTC
TRBJ2-7,TRBV7-2,NA,NA,13,CASSYRLGHEQYF,TGTGCCAGCAGCTACCGACTGGGCCACGAGCAGTACTTC
TRBJ2-1,TRBV5-1,NA,NA,15,CASSTRARKDNEQFF,TGCGCCAGCAGCACCCGAGCTCGGAAAGACAATGAGCAGTTCTTC
TRBJ2-5,TRBV7-9,NA,many,12,CASSLDLETQYF,TGTGCCAGCAGCTTGGACCTAGAGACCCAGTACTTC
TRBJ1-6,TRBV5-1,TRBD1,few,16,CASSHFETGVNSPLHF,TGCGCCAGCAGCCATTTCGAGACAGGGGTTAATTCACCCCTCCACTTT
TRBJ2-2,TRBV9,NA,many,12,CASSTNTGELFF,TGTGCCAGCAGCACCAACACCGGGGAGCTGTTTTTT
TRBJ2-7,TRBV12-3/TRBV12-4,NA,NA,13,CASSLGNPYEQYF,TGTGCCAGCAGTTTGGGGAATCCCTACGAGCAGTACTTC
TRBJ2-2,TRBV20-1,TRBD1,few,15,CSASPTGGNTGELFF,TGCAGTGCTAGCCCCACAGGGGGGAACACCGGGGAGCTGTTTTTT
TRBJ2-2,TRBV12-3/TRBV12-4,NA,many,13,CARPGQNTGELFF,TGTGCCCGACCGGGGCAGAACACCGGGGAGCTGTTTTTT
TRBJ2-1,TRBV6-2/TRBV6-3,NA,many,18,CASSYPGPRTRPYNEQFF,TGTGCCAGCAGTTACCCGGGACCTCGGACTCGACCCTACAATGAGCAGTTCTTC
TRBJ2-7,TRBV10-3,TRBD1,few,11,CAIRTGLEQYF,TGTGCCATCCGGACAGGGCTGGAGCAGTACTTC
TRBJ2-5,TRBV7-6,TRBD1,few,16,CASSPTDRGEGETQYF,TGTGCCAGCAGCCCCACGGACAGGGGTGAGGGAGAGACCCAGTACTTC
TRBJ1-3,TRBV15,NA,NA,16,CATSRDLRRTENTIYF,TGTGCCACCAGCAGAGATCTGAGGAGGACGGAAAACACCATATATTTT
TRBJ2-7,TRBV29-1,NA,NA,12,CSAVITGDRLYF,TGCAGCGCTGTGATTACAGGAGACCGCCTGTACTTC
TRBJ2-1,TRBV12-3/TRBV12-4,TRBD2,many,16,CASSLRGLAGYNEQFF,TGTGCCAGCAGTTTAAGGGGACTAGCGGGATACAATGAGCAGTTCTTC
TRBJ1-2,TRBV6-5,TRBD1,few,14,CASSSTGAVYGYTF,TGTGCCAGCAGTTCGACAGGGGCGGTCTATGGCTACACCTTC
TRBJ2-1,TRBV2,TRBD1,few,15,CASRAGQGASNEQFF,TGTGCCAGCAGGGCGGGACAGGGGGCCTCAAATGAGCAGTTCTTC
TRBJ2-3,TRBV12-3/TRBV12-4,NA,few,15,CASSPQGASTDTQYF,TGTGCCAGCAGTCCACAGGGAGCTAGCACAGATACGCAGTATTTT
TRBJ1-1,TRBV12-3/TRBV12-4,NA,many,13,CASSLRVNTEAFF,TGTGCCAGCAGTTTAAGGGTGAACACTGAAGCTTTCTTT
TRBJ1-1,TRBV9,NA,many,13,CASSEGVNTEAFF,TGTGCCAGCAGCGAAGGAGTGAACACTGAAGCTTTCTTT
TRBJ1-5,TRBV6-5,NA,few,14,CASSYDISNQPQHF,TGTGCCAGCAGTTACGACATTAGCAATCAGCCCCAGCATTTT
TRBJ2-4,TRBV12-3/TRBV12-4,TRBD1,NA,15,CASRADRGGPNIQYF,TGTGCCAGCAGAGCGGACAGGGGGGGTCCGAACATTCAGTACTTC
TRBJ2-7,TRBV5-1,NA,NA,16,CASSLPLSGSIYEQYF,TGCGCCAGCAGCTTGCCCCTATCGGGTTCAATATACGAGCAGTACTTC
TRBJ2-7,TRBV12-3/TRBV12-4,NA,few,14,CASSLGTPAYEQYF,TGTGCCAGCAGTTTAGGGACCCCGGCCTACGAGCAGTACTTC
TRBJ1-4,TRBV12-3/TRBV12-4,NA,NA,14,CASSRRHGDEKLFF,TGTGCCAGCAGCCGAAGACACGGGGATGAAAAACTGTTTTTT
TRBJ1-6,TRBV9,NA,few,14,CASSVVGTGSPLHF,TGTGCCAGCAGCGTAGTGGGGACGGGTTCACCCCTCCACTTT
TRBJ2-2,TRBV6-1,TRBD2,NA,14,CASSERGSTGELFF,TGTGCCAGCAGTGAACGCGGGAGCACCGGGGAGCTGTTTTTT
TRBJ2-7,TRBV20-1,NA,few,15,CSARDPGAMYYEQYF,TGCAGTGCTAGAGATCCAGGGGCGATGTACTACGAGCAGTACTTC
TRBJ2-7,TRBV20-1,TRBD2,few,15,CSARDRLAGRYEQYF,TGCAGTGCTAGAGATCGACTAGCGGGGCGCTACGAGCAGTACTTC
TRBJ2-2,TRBV20-1,TRBD2,few,13,CSAPGRESGELFF,TGCAGTGCTCCTGGGCGGGAGAGCGGGGAGCTGTTTTTT
TRBJ2-7,TRBV6-1,NA,few,17,CASSRTAAGRSPYEQYF,TGTGCCAGCAGTCGAACCGCCGCTGGCAGGTCCCCCTACGAGCAGTACTTC
TRBJ2-3,TRBV20-1,TRBD2,NA,16,CSARDQGLGFDLVQYF,TGCAGTGCTAGAGATCAGGGACTAGGATTTGATTTGGTGCAGTATTTT
TRBJ2-1,TRBV19,TRBD2,few,16,CASSPLGYSGRGEQFF,TGTGCCAGTAGCCCCCTGGGGTACAGCGGGAGAGGTGAGCAGTTCTTC
TRBJ2-3,TRBV7-2,NA,few,14,CASSQMGLTDTQYF,TGTGCCAGCAGCCAGATGGGGCTCACAGATACGCAGTATTTT
TRBJ2-3,TRBV20-1,NA,NA,16,CCARDLLRTSTDTQYF,TGCTGTGCTAGAGATCTCTTGCGGACTAGCACAGATACGCAGTATTTT
TRBJ2-2,TRBV11-3,TRBD1,NA,15,CASSQGYRGPGELFF,TGTGCCAGCAGCCAGGGGTACAGGGGGCCCGGGGAGCTGTTTTTT
TRBJ2-3,TRBV7-6,TRBD2,NA,15,CASSLYAGGTDTQYF,TGTGCCAGCAGCTTGTACGCGGGAGGTACAGATACGCAGTATTTT
TRBJ2-7,TRBV20-1,TRBD2,NA,16,CSASRSPSGRSYEQYF,TGCAGTGCTAGTAGATCCCCTAGCGGGAGATCCTACGAGCAGTACTTC
TRBJ1-2,TRBV29-1,NA,few,12,CSVEGHPYGYTF,TGCAGCGTTGAGGGGCACCCCTATGGCTACACCTTC